Listed below are T cell receptor beta chains from one sample, sequenced in a study of early T cells in non-severe SARS-CoV-2 infection. TCRdb passed the 5' RACE reads through MiXCR, listing each CDR3 protein once. The data contain approximately 98,000 distinct CDR3 sequences, 9.5% to 13% of them singletons. The sequencing input was whole blood. The receptors stem from an adult who was a healthcare worker with PCR-confirmed SARS-CoV-2 infection or an uninfected control (not recorded which). The CDR3 runs from the conserved cysteine through the conserved F or W. Fields, in order: V gene, J gene, clone size, D gene, CDR3 DNA, CDR3 protein. A D gene is named only where the DNA matches it firmly. For some rows the clone size is stated as once, few or many, or as a class when expanded; others skip it.

TRBV4-1	TRBJ1-1	.	.	TGCGCCAGCAGCATCGACTGGACCCCGAACACTGAAGCTTTCTTT	CASSIDWTPNTEAFF
TRBV12-3/TRBV12-4	TRBJ2-5	many	.	TGTGCCAGCAGCATCCGACAGGTACAAGAGACCCAGTACTTC	CASSIRQVQETQYF
TRBV20-1	TRBJ2-5	once	.	TGCAGTGCTAGAAGTCAGGGAGGAGAGACCCAGTACTTC	CSARSQGGETQYF
TRBV20-1	TRBJ1-1	.	.	TGCAGTGCTACATCCGGGGGCAGGTTGAACACTGAAGCTTTCTTT	CSATSGGRLNTEAFF
TRBV12-3/TRBV12-4	TRBJ2-1	.	TRBD2	TGTGCCAGCCGCGTAGGGACTAGCGGGAGGTCCTACAATGAGCAGTTCTTC	CASRVGTSGRSYNEQFF
TRBV29-1	TRBJ2-1	few	.	TGCAGCGGTCAAGGTGGCAGAGTCGAGCAGTTCTTC	CSGQGGRVEQFF
TRBV20-1	TRBJ1-5	.	TRBD1	TGCAGTGCTACAACGACAGGGGGGTTTAGCAATCAGCCCCAGCATTTT	CSATTTGGFSNQPQHF
TRBV6-6	TRBJ2-7	.	.	TGTGCCAGCAGACAGGGATACGAGCAGTACTTC	CASRQGYEQYF
TRBV11-3	TRBJ1-5	many	.	TGTGCCAGCAGCCGGGACCATGGGGGCAATCAGCCCCAGCATTTT	CASSRDHGGNQPQHF
TRBV7-6	TRBJ2-1	many	.	TGTGCCAGCAGCTTATGGGGGCTAACTAGCGCCGGAGGGTCGTACAATGAGCAGTTCTTC	CASSLWGLTSAGGSYNEQFF
TRBV10-3	TRBJ2-3	few	.	TGTGCCATCAGTGAGTCGGGGGAACTAGCCGATACGCAGTATTTT	CAISESGELADTQYF
TRBV28	TRBJ1-5	few	.	TGTGCCAGCAGTCCCCGGGGGTTCGATCAGCCCCAGCATTTT	CASSPRGFDQPQHF
TRBV20-1	TRBJ2-7	few	TRBD1	TGCAGTGCTCCACGGACAGGGGCGGGCGAGCAGTACTTC	CSAPRTGAGEQYF
TRBV19	TRBJ1-5	few	.	TGTGCCAGTAGCCCTTCAAGGGGCACAGGGACCCAGCCCCAGCATTTT	CASSPSRGTGTQPQHF
TRBV5-1	TRBJ1-2	few	.	TGCGCCAGCAGATGGGAATCAGCTAACTATGGCTACACCTTC	CASRWESANYGYTF
TRBV11-2	TRBJ2-2	.	.	TGTGCCAGCAGCCACCGGAGGACCGGGCAGGGGCGGACCGGGGAGCTGTTTTTT	CASSHRRTGQGRTGELFF
TRBV5-1	TRBJ2-5	.	TRBD1	TGCGCCAGTTCTGGGACAGCCTTAGGGACAGAGACCCAGTACTTC	CASSGTALGTETQYF
TRBV12-3/TRBV12-4	TRBJ1-2	many	.	TGTGCCAGCAGTTTTTTTCCCAGTTCTGCCTTAGATGGCTACACCTTC	CASSFFPSSALDGYTF
TRBV10-3	TRBJ1-6	few	TRBD1	TGTGCCATCAGTGGACAGGGGGTTAATTCACCCCTCCACTTT	CAISGQGVNSPLHF
TRBV14	TRBJ2-5	.	TRBD1	TGTGCCAGCAGCACCCGGACAGGGACGAGAGAGACCCAGTACTTC	CASSTRTGTRETQYF
TRBV3-1	TRBJ1-4	many	.	TGTGCCAGCAGCCAGGCCTCCAGATATGAAAAACTGTTTTTT	CASSQASRYEKLFF
TRBV28	TRBJ1-2	.	TRBD1	TGTGCCAGCAGTTTACGGTGGACAGGGGCGGTTGAGTATGGCTACACCTTC	CASSLRWTGAVEYGYTF
TRBV28	TRBJ2-7	few	TRBD1	TGTGCCAGCAGTTCCCCAGGGACAGGGGGCGACGAGCAGTACTTC	CASSSPGTGGDEQYF
TRBV7-2	TRBJ2-3	many	.	TGTGCCAGCAGCGGGTGGGGAGTAGTTGCCTTTCCCACAGATACGCAGTATTTT	CASSGWGVVAFPTDTQYF
TRBV20-1	TRBJ2-5	many	.	TGCAGTGCTAGGCATTCGGGAGCGGGGACCCAGTACTTC	CSARHSGAGTQYF
TRBV11-2	TRBJ2-3	many	TRBD2	TGTGCCAGCAGCCTTAGCGGGAGCACAGATACGCAGTATTTT	CASSLSGSTDTQYF
TRBV5-1	TRBJ2-7	.	.	TGCGCCAGCAGCTTGGGCAGCATAAACGAGCAGTACTTC	CASSLGSINEQYF
TRBV4-1	TRBJ2-7	many	TRBD2	TGCGCCAGCAGCCAAGTAGGTGGACGGACTAGGACTCCCGAGCAGTACTTC	CASSQVGGRTRTPEQYF
TRBV7-3	TRBJ1-1	few	.	TGTGCCAGCAGCTTATCGGGCAGCTCCATGAACACTGAAGCTTTCTTT	CASSLSGSSMNTEAFF
TRBV12-3/TRBV12-4	TRBJ1-5	few	.	TGTGCCAGCAGTTTATGGGACATCATTCCCAATCAGCCCCAGCATTTT	CASSLWDIIPNQPQHF
TRBV28	TRBJ2-5	many	.	TGTGCCAGCAGTTTTGGGGGGCAAGAGACCCAGTACTTC	CASSFGGQETQYF
TRBV5-6	TRBJ2-5	.	TRBD1	TGTGCCAGCAGCCGGACAGGGGAACTGAAGACCCAGTACTTC	CASSRTGELKTQYF
TRBV29-1	TRBJ2-3	few	.	TGCAGCGTTGGGTCAGATACGCAGTATTTT	CSVGSDTQYF
TRBV29-1	TRBJ1-4	many	.	TGCAGCGTTGCCTGGGGAAAAGAAGTCGTATTTTTT	CSVAWGKEVVFF
TRBV29-1	TRBJ1-4	few	.	TGCAGCGTACCTGGACGGGCACCTAATGAAAAACTGTTTTTT	CSVPGRAPNEKLFF
TRBV5-1	TRBJ1-4	.	TRBD1	TGCGCCAGCAGCTACCGGGACAGAGGCGAAAAACTGTTTTTT	CASSYRDRGEKLFF
TRBV7-8	TRBJ1-4	many	.	TGTGCCAGCAGCTTAGGTCGCTCAGGGGCGAATGAAAAACTGTTTTTT	CASSLGRSGANEKLFF
TRBV12-3/TRBV12-4	TRBJ1-6	many	TRBD1	TGTGCCAGCAGACCGCAGGGGGCCTCCTATAATTCACCCCTCCACTTT	CASRPQGASYNSPLHF
TRBV9	TRBJ1-6	.	.	TGTGCCAGCAGCGCGGACGGAGACTCCTATAATTCACCCCTCCACTTT	CASSADGDSYNSPLHF
TRBV20-1	TRBJ2-1	many	.	TGCAGTGCTAGAGCCGGCTGGGGTGAGCAGTTCTTC	CSARAGWGEQFF
TRBV7-9	TRBJ1-2	many	.	TGTGCCAGCGACCCCGTATCGAGGGCAGAAGGCTACACCTTC	CASDPVSRAEGYTF
TRBV14	TRBJ2-7	few	.	TGTGCCAGCAGCCGGGATGTCTTAACAGGCTACGAGCAGTACTTC	CASSRDVLTGYEQYF
TRBV28	TRBJ2-7	.	TRBD2	TGTGCCAGCCGACCAGCTGCTAGCGGAAACTACGAGCAGTACTTC	CASRPAASGNYEQYF
TRBV2	TRBJ2-1	.	.	TGTGCCAGCAGTGAAAGGCTAGCACTGTACAATGAGCAGTTCTTC	CASSERLALYNEQFF
TRBV3-1	TRBJ2-2	few	.	TGTGCCAGCACGGAAGTCGACACCGGGGAGCTGTTTTTT	CASTEVDTGELFF
TRBV24-1	TRBJ2-5	.	.	TGTGCCACCAGTGGTGACAGGCCATGGGAGACCCAGTACTTC	CATSGDRPWETQYF
TRBV20-1	TRBJ1-6	few	.	TGCAGTGCCCTGGCCCAGGGGTATAATTCACCCCTCCACTTT	CSALAQGYNSPLHF
TRBV10-1	TRBJ1-1	.	.	TGCGCCAGCAGTGAGCGGAGGGGGGGGAACACTGAAGCTTTCTTT	CASSERRGGNTEAFF
TRBV29-1	TRBJ1-1	.	TRBD1	TGCAGCGTTGCTACTCGGGACAGTGAAGCTTTCTTT	CSVATRDSEAFF
TRBV18	TRBJ2-3	.	TRBD2	TGTGCCAGCTCACAACTAGCGGGGACCGCTCCTAGCACAGATACGCAGTATTTT	CASSQLAGTAPSTDTQYF
TRBV3-2	TRBJ2-4	few	.	TGTGCCAGCAGCTTCGCCGGGACAGGCGACATTCAGTACTTC	CASSFAGTGDIQYF
TRBV6-2/TRBV6-3	TRBJ1-6	.	.	TGTGCCAGCAGTTTCCGGGGTCCCTCTCCACCCCTCCACTTT	CASSFRGPSPPLHF
TRBV7-6	TRBJ1-4	.	TRBD1	TGTGCCAGCAGCTTAGGGACAGGAATTAATGAAAAACTGTTTTTT	CASSLGTGINEKLFF
TRBV6-5	TRBJ2-4	few	TRBD1	TGTGCCAGCAAACAGGGGGGACGGTCACCTCAGTACTTC	CASKQGGRSPQYF
TRBV18	TRBJ1-5	.	TRBD1	TGTGCCAGCTCACTCGGGACAGGGGATCGTCAGCCCCAGCATTTT	CASSLGTGDRQPQHF